This is a list of T cell receptor beta chains from one sample in a study of regulatory T cells in long-lasting Graves disease. TCRdb ran MiXCR on the multiplex PCR reads and lists one entry per CDR3 protein. The sample shows about 560,000 distinct CDR3 sequences, 15% to 20% of them seen only once. The sample was also linked to a second study, of T cells in Graves' hyperthyroidism and ophthalmopathy.

This specimen was peripheral blood mononuclear cells (PBMCs), taken at new diagnosis, from a patient treated with antithyroid drugs. These receptors were obtained from a man between 18 and 35 years old with Graves disease. Both conserved end residues are part of each CDR3. Fields, in order: D gene, J gene, clone size, V gene, CDR3 protein, CDR3 DNA. D genes are given only for firm matches. Where a row states a size, it is once, few, many or the class of an expanded clone; other rows omit it.

TRBD1,TRBJ1-2,few,TRBV15,CATSSTGLYGYTF,TGTGCCACCAGCTCGACAGGGCTCTATGGCTACACCTTC
.,TRBJ1-5,few,TRBV7-2,CASSLAGRLSNQPQHF,TGTGCCAGCAGCTTAGCGGGACGCCTTAGCAATCAGCCCCAGCATTTT
TRBD1,TRBJ1-4,.,TRBV30,CAWRTRQGTNEKLFF,TGTGCCTGGAGAACTCGACAGGGGACTAATGAAAAACTGTTTTTT
TRBD2,TRBJ2-1,many,TRBV6-2/TRBV6-3,CASKPGGRGAYNEQFF,TGTGCCAGCAAGCCGGGCGGGAGAGGTGCCTACAATGAGCAGTTCTTC
TRBD1,TRBJ2-5,many,TRBV7-2,CASSRTGWVETQYF,TGTGCCAGCAGTCGGACAGGGTGGGTCGAGACCCAGTACTTC
TRBD2,TRBJ2-2,.,TRBV3-1,CASSQSGRSNTGELFF,TGTGCCAGCAGCCAGAGCGGGAGGTCGAACACCGGGGAGCTGTTTTTT
.,TRBJ1-4,few,TRBV6-5,CASSSKGRTGLFF,TGTGCCAGCAGTTCGAAGGGGAGAACGGGACTGTTTTTT
TRBD2,TRBJ2-1,.,TRBV12-5,CASASSGRGYNEQFF,TGTGCTAGTGCTTCTAGCGGGAGGGGATACAATGAGCAGTTCTTC
.,TRBJ2-7,few,TRBV5-1,CASSLDPGSLGEQYF,TGCGCCAGCAGCTTGGACCCGGGATCCCTGGGCGAGCAGTACTTC
TRBD2,TRBJ2-7,.,TRBV3-1,CASSQASRPGLAGAYEQYF,TGTGCCAGCAGCCAAGCTTCGCGACCGGGACTAGCGGGAGCATACGAGCAGTACTTC
TRBD1,TRBJ1-2,.,TRBV5-1,CASSPTGTSGYTF,TGCGCCAGCAGCCCGACAGGGACGAGTGGCTACACCTTC
.,TRBJ2-2,many,TRBV12-3/TRBV12-4,CASSFDGFTGELFF,TGTGCCAGCAGTTTCGACGGATTCACCGGGGAGCTGTTTTTT
.,TRBJ2-2,.,TRBV7-2,CASNLLAATGELFF,TGTGCCAGCAATCTCCTAGCTGCCACCGGGGAGCTGTTTTTT
.,TRBJ2-5,many,TRBV20-1,CSAIAVPMGETQYF,TGCAGTGCTATAGCGGTGCCTATGGGGGAGACCCAGTACTTC
TRBD2,TRBJ2-5,many,TRBV7-9,CASSLVGAGGRKTQYF,TGTGCCAGCAGCTTAGTAGGAGCGGGAGGGCGGAAGACCCAGTACTTC
.,TRBJ1-2,few,TRBV14,CASSQDSGIFRYGGYTF,TGTGCCAGCAGCCAAGATAGCGGGATCTTTCGGTATGGCGGCTACACCTTC
.,TRBJ2-6,many,TRBV5-1,CASSKDGPSGANVLTF,TGCGCCAGCAGTAAGGACGGACCCTCTGGGGCCAACGTCCTGACTTTC
.,TRBJ2-4,.,TRBV3-1,CASSQFSRAGVAKNIQYF,TGTGCCAGCAGCCAATTTAGTCGAGCGGGCGTAGCCAAAAACATTCAGTACTTC
TRBD2,TRBJ2-7,.,TRBV14,CASSRWGGTSESYEQYF,TGTGCCAGCAGCCGATGGGGGGGGACTAGCGAGTCCTACGAGCAGTACTTC
TRBD2,TRBJ2-1,few,TRBV14,CASSLQSGSHYNEQFF,TGTGCCAGCAGCCTTCAGAGCGGGAGTCACTACAATGAGCAGTTCTTC
.,TRBJ2-7,many,TRBV28,CASKSPRDGYEQYF,TGTGCCAGCAAATCCCCACGGGATGGCTACGAGCAGTACTTC
.,TRBJ2-1,.,TRBV5-1,CASSLGHQRGRGREFF,TGCGCCAGCAGCTTGGGACACCAGAGGGGCCGTGGCCGGGAGTTCTTC
TRBD1,TRBJ2-4,few,TRBV6-1,CASSEKTGLYKNIQYF,TGTGCCAGCAGCGAAAAGACAGGGCTCTACAAAAACATTCAGTACTTC
TRBD1,TRBJ2-7,many,TRBV12-3/TRBV12-4,CASSFPGGFSYEQYF,TGTGCCAGCAGTTTTCCAGGGGGCTTCTCCTACGAGCAGTACTTC
TRBD2,TRBJ2-3,many,TRBV5-1,CASSIAGAYTDTQYF,TGCGCCAGCAGCATAGCGGGAGCCTACACAGATACGCAGTATTTT
TRBD2,TRBJ2-1,many,TRBV7-8,CASSQKIYRGLAGNEQFF,TGTGCCAGCAGCCAAAAAATCTACCGGGGACTAGCTGGCAATGAGCAGTTCTTC
.,TRBJ2-3,.,TRBV5-4,CASSLGFYLTNTDTQYF,TGTGCCAGCAGCTTGGGCTTTTACTTAACAAACACAGATACGCAGTATTTT
.,TRBJ1-4,.,TRBV7-8,CASSYIGGEKLFF,TGTGCCAGCAGCTATATCGGGGGGGAAAAACTGTTTTTT
.,TRBJ2-7,few,TRBV28,CASAEGRGYEQYF,TGTGCCAGCGCGGAGGGCAGGGGCTACGAGCAGTACTTC
TRBD1,TRBJ2-7,few,TRBV27,CASSLLGQGGAYEQYF,TGTGCCAGCAGTTTATTGGGACAGGGGGGGGCCTACGAGCAGTACTTC
TRBD2,TRBJ2-1,.,TRBV7-9,CASSSPLTSGSSYNEQFF,TGTGCCAGCAGCTCACCTTTGACTAGCGGTAGCTCCTACAATGAGCAGTTCTTC
TRBD2,TRBJ2-3,many,TRBV28,CASNTLAGGVDTQYF,TGTGCCAGCAATACACTAGCGGGAGGAGTAGATACGCAGTATTTT
.,TRBJ1-1,many,TRBV18,CASSPQGNAEAFF,TGTGCCAGCTCACCACAGGGTAATGCTGAAGCTTTCTTT
.,TRBJ2-7,many,TRBV2,CASSFQGNEQYF,TGTGCCAGCAGTTTCCAGGGGAACGAGCAGTACTTC
.,TRBJ1-5,few,TRBV28,CASNIQGSNQPQHF,TGTGCCAGCAACATACAGGGTAGCAATCAGCCCCAGCATTTT
.,TRBJ1-3,many,TRBV11-2,CASSSDSVGNTIYF,TGTGCCAGCAGCTCGGACAGTGTTGGAAACACCATATATTTT
.,TRBJ2-5,many,TRBV28,CASTSLRKSYQETQYF,TGTGCCAGCACCTCCCTAAGGAAATCGTACCAAGAGACCCAGTACTTC
TRBD1,TRBJ1-1,.,TRBV3-1,CASSLGGTGAPNTEAFF,TGTGCCAGCAGCCTCGGGGGGACAGGGGCCCCGAACACTGAAGCTTTCTTT
TRBD1,TRBJ2-5,many,TRBV15,CATSRDRSQETQYF,TGTGCCACCAGCAGGGACAGGTCGCAAGAGACCCAGTACTTC
.,TRBJ1-5,few,TRBV28,CATGRGPDQPQHF,TGTGCCACCGGGAGGGGCCCGGATCAGCCCCAGCATTTT
TRBD1,TRBJ2-1,.,TRBV7-2,CASNQPGGVVQFF,TGTGCCAGCAACCAACCAGGGGGAGTGGTGCAGTTCTTC
.,TRBJ1-1,.,TRBV19,CASARDKSPRAFF,TGTGCCAGCGCTCGGGACAAATCACCTCGGGCTTTCTTT
TRBD1,TRBJ1-2,.,TRBV27,CASSLNRGFNYGYTF,TGTGCCAGCAGCCTAAACAGGGGGTTTAACTATGGCTACACCTTC
TRBD1,TRBJ1-2,.,TRBV20-1,CSARTGGNYGYTF,TGCAGTGCCCGGACAGGGGGGAACTATGGCTACACCTTC
.,TRBJ2-7,.,TRBV7-3,CASSPRGGGYEQYF,TGTGCCAGCAGCCCCAGAGGAGGGGGATACGAGCAGTACTTC
TRBD2,TRBJ2-5,many,TRBV3-1,CASSQEWGTSGRSETQYF,TGTGCCAGCAGCCAAGAGTGGGGGACTAGCGGGAGGTCGGAGACCCAGTACTTC
.,TRBJ1-5,.,TRBV7-9,CASSLAPLGIDQPQHF,TGTGCCAGCAGCTTAGCGCCTTTGGGCATTGATCAGCCCCAGCATTTT
.,TRBJ1-2,many,TRBV7-9,CASTLGAEGYTF,TGTGCCAGCACCCTTGGCGCGGAGGGCTACACCTTC
TRBD2,TRBJ2-3,.,TRBV7-3,CASSKGLAAGTDTQYF,TGTGCCAGCAGCAAAGGCCTAGCGGCTGGTACAGATACGCAGTATTTT
.,TRBJ2-7,few,TRBV29-1,CSVDEEGYEQYF,TGCAGCGTTGACGAGGAGGGGTACGAGCAGTACTTC